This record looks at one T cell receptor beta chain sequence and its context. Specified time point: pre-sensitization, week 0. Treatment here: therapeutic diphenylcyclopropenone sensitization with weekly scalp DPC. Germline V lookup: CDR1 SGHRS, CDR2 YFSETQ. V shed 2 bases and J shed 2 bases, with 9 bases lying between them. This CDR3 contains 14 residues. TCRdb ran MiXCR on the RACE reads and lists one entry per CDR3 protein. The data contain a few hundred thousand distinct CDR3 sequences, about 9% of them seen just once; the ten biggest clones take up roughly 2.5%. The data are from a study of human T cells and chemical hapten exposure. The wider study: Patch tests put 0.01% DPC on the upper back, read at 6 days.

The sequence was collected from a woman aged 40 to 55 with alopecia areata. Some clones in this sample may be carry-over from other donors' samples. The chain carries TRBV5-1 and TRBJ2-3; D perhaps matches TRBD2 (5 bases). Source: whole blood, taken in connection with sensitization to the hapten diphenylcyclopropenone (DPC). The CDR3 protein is CASSLRTDTDTQYF. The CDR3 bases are TGCGCCAGCAGCTTACGGACTGACACAGATACGCAGTATTTT.